Below, one T cell receptor beta chain is given with its context. The record originates from a study of blood T cell repertoires in COVID-19. Study information: Some COVID-19 samples were acute and others convalescent; all came from the United States, Italy and Spain.

Under the authors' procedure: Reference gene primer amplification gave nucleated cell count estimates. Repertoires were generated with immunoSEQ multiplex PCR, while TCRdb's copy carries only in-frame clones and drops some. V and J calls and clone size follow that table, whereas D and trimming were derived from the DNA. The sample contains around 360,000 clones, more than 75% of which appear only once. This sequence originates from a woman aged 30 to 39 who had recovered from COVID-19. Sequencing input: PBMCs or T cells enriched from blood (not recorded which).

This CDR3 is CASRAGDRETYEQYF. In nucleotides, the CDR3 is TGCGCCAGCAGAGCTGGGGACAGGGAGACCTACGAGCAGTACTTC. This chain connects TRBV4-1 to TRBJ2-7; 9 nucleotides align to TRBD1. V trimming: 6 bases; J trimming: 2 bases; junction bases outside the gene matches: 8. Germline lookup yields CDR1 MGHRA and CDR2 YSYEKL. CDR3 length: 15 amino acids.